Shown below are 9 T cell receptor beta chains from a single sample sequenced in a study of blood T cell repertoires in COVID-19. This table comes from immunoSEQ multiplex PCR, and its TCRdb copy is limited to in-frame clones, with some not included. This table holds a few hundred thousand clones, 75% to 90% found once. The sample consisted of peripheral blood. Every receptor here comes from a woman between 45 and 60 years old with COVID-19, enrolled during active disease.

This clone was seen a single time. The chain employs TRBV10-3 and TRBJ2-1; the D gene is possibly TRBD2 (5 bases). The CDR3 length is 20 residues. Trimming cost V 0 bases and J 2 bases, with 23 bases left between them. CDR1 and CDR2 from the germline V gene are ENHRY and SYGVKD. The CDR3 nucleotides are TGTGCCATCAGTGAGTCGCGCGCAACCACCAGCGGCCTGGCCTACAATGAGCAGTTCTTC. Encoded protein: CAISESRATTSGLAYNEQFF.

The chain has TRBV18 and TRBJ2-6; D perhaps matches TRBD1 (5 bases). Germline-derived CDR1 and CDR2 are KGHSH and LQKENI. Between the trimmed V and J ends, which lost 3 bases and 0 bases, there was a span of 12 bases. The CDR3 has 17 amino acids. CDR3 in DNA: TGTGCCAGCTCACCCACTGACAGCCCCTCTGGGGCCAACGTCCTGACTTTC. This sequence encodes CASSPTDSPSGANVLTF.

This chain uses TRBV10-3 with TRBJ2-2; D is possibly TRBD2 (5 bases). Looked up from germline, CDR1 is ENHRY and CDR2 is SYGVKD. Trimming took 3 bases from V and 1 from J, leaving 12 bases between them. The CDR3 covers 16 residues. Here the CDR3 reads CAISESASWNTGELFF. The CDR3 DNA reads TGTGCCATCAGTGAATCCGCTAGCTGGAACACCGGGGAGCTGTTTTTT.

The J gene is TRBJ2-5, the V gene TRBV10-3, with TRBD2 as a possible D gene (5 bases). The CDR3 spans 15 residues. Germline lookup yields CDR1 ENHRY and CDR2 SYGVKD. V dropped 4 bases and J dropped 4 bases, with 16 bases sitting between them. The CDR3: CAISVRAPSRETQYF. CDR3 coding DNA: TGTGCCATCAGTGTGCGGGCTCCAAGTCGAGAGACCCAGTACTTC.

The chain combines TRBV19 with TRBJ2-1; 7 nucleotides align to TRBD2. Germline V gives CDR1 LNHDA, CDR2 SQIVND (reference sequence). The CDR3 extends over 16 amino acids. V lost 1 base to trimming and J lost 6 bases; unmatched junction nucleotides: 9. CDR3 sequence (DNA): TGTGCCAGTAGTATAGGAAGCGGGGCCGGGCGCAATGAGCAGTTCTTC. Amino acids: CASSIGSGAGRNEQFF.

CDR3 sequence reads: CASSYSMEGARGPETQYF. The DNA for the CDR3 is TGTGCCAGCAGTTACTCGATGGAGGGGGCGCGCGGTCCGGAGACCCAGTACTTC. The chain is built from TRBV6-2 or TRBV6-3 and TRBJ2-5, with D possibly matching TRBD1 (7 bases). Germline values: CDR1 MNHEY, CDR2 SVGEGT. Trimming stripped 0 bases from V and 5 bases from J, with 22 bases between. The CDR3 length is 18 residues.

About this clone: This CDR3 is also generated by other DNA sequences in the sample. The chain combines TRBV14 with TRBJ2-4; maybe TRBD1 (6 bases). V lost 1 base and J lost 0, with 7 bases in between. This CDR3 spans 15 amino acids. CDR1 and CDR2 (germline): SGHDN, FVKESK. The CDR3 sequence: CASSQGGLAKNIQYF. CDR3 nucleotide sequence: TGTGCCAGCAGCCAAGGGGGGCTAGCCAAAAACATTCAGTACTTC.

The genes are TRBV11-3 and TRBJ2-7, with D perhaps TRBD1 (6 bases). The CDR3 runs 14 residues. CDR1 is SGHNT and CDR2 is YENEEA in the germline V gene. Between the trimmed V and J ends, which lost 5 bases and 5 bases, there was a span of 16 bases. In DNA form, the CDR3 reads TGTGCCAGCAGCCGCCGGGACAAAGGGAACGAGCAGTACTTC. It translates to CASSRRDKGNEQYF.

CDR3 protein: CASSEASGKAYEQYF. CDR3 DNA: TGTGCCAGCAGTGAAGCTAGCGGGAAGGCCTACGAGCAGTACTTC. The rearrangement links TRBV2 to TRBJ2-7, with 8 bases that match TRBD2. CDR3 length equals 15 residues. J gave up 2 bases and V 0 bases, and 3 bases lay outside the gene matches. Germline values: CDR1 SNHLY, CDR2 FYNNEI.